This T cell receptor beta chain emerged from a study of blood T cell repertoires in COVID-19. Germline V gene sequence: CDR1 SGHTA, CDR2 FQGNSA. Germline trimming cut 2 bases from V and 3 bases from J; bases unmatched to any gene: 4. The CDR3 is 15 residues long. Data came from immunoSEQ multiplex PCR; TCRdb stores just in-frame clones and leaves some out. Of approximately 85,000 clones in the sample, around 87% are singletons; the top ten hold 3%. This TCR derives from a woman aged 50 to 60 with active or convalescent COVID-19. This sequence joins TRBV7-2 and TRBJ1-2; 9 nucleotides align to TRBD1. The sequenced sample consisted of peripheral blood. This chain's CDR3 is CASSLPGDRDYGYTF. CDR3 sequence (DNA): TGTGCCAGCAGCTTACCGGGGGACAGGGACTATGGCTACACCTTC.